This T cell receptor (beta chain) comes out of a study of blood T cells in healthy people across ages. Study observations and caveats: Aged donors had fewer naive CD4+ cells and lower diversity than long-lived donors. A roughly linear fall in TCR beta diversity per million T cells was seen with increasing age.

The germline gives CDR1 SQVTM, CDR2 ANQGSEA. This CDR3 region has 13 residues. Trimming took 5 bases from V and 0 from J, leaving 11 bases between them. Concerning this clonotype: What it binds is unknown.

The second PCR ran roughly 6 to 12 cycles with a sample-barcoded 5' primer and J-beta primers. TCRdb redid the calling of the 5' RACE reads with MiXCR, one entry per CDR3 protein. The sample shows about 1.4 million distinct CDR3 sequences, roughly 60% of them seen only once. The sample was blood. This TCR derives from a man between 18 and 29 years old in good health. The rearrangement uses TRBV29-1 and TRBJ2-7; unclear D gene. The CDR3 nucleotides read TGCAGCGTTCTTGACGGCCTCTCCTACGAGCAGTACTTC. Protein product: CSVLDGLSYEQYF.